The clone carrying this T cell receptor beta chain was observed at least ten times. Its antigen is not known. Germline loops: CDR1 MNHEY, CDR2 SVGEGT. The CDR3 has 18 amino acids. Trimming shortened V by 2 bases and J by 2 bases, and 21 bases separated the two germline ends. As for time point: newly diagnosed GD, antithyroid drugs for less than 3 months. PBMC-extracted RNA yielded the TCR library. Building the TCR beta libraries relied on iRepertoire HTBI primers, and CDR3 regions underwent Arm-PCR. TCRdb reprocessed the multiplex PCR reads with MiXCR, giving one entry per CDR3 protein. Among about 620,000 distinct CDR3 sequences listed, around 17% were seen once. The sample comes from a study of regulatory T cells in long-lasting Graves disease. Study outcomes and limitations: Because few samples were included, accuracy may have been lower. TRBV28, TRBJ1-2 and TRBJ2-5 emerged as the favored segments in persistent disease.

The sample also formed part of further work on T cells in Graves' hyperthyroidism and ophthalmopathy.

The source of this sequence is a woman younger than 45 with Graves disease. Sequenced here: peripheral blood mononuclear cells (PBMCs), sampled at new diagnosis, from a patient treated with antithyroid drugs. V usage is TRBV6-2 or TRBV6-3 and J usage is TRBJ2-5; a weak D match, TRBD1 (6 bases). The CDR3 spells CASSYDPGRGGWQETQYF. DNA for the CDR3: TGTGCCAGCAGTTACGATCCAGGCCGAGGGGGTTGGCAAGAGACCCAGTACTTC.